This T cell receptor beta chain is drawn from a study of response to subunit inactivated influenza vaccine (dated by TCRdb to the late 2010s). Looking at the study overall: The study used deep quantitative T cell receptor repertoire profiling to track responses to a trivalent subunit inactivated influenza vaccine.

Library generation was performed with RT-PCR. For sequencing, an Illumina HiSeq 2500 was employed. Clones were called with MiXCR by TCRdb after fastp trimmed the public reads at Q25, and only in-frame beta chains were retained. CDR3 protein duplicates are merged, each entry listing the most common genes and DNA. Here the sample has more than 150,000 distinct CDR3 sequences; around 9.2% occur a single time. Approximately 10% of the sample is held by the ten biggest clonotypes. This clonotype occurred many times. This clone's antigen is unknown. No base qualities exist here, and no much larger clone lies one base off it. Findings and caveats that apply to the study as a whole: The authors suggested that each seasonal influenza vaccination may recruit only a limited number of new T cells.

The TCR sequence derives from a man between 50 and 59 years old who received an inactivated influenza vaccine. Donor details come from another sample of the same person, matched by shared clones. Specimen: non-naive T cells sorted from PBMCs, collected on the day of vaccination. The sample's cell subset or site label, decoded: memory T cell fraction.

The CDR3 has the sequence CASSLASGTAIYEQYF. The DNA is as follows: TGCGCCAGCAGCTTGGCCTCGGGGACAGCTATCTACGAGCAGTACTTC. This chain joins TRBV5-1 to TRBJ2-7, with 7 central nucleotides matching TRBD1. CDR1 and CDR2, looked up from the germline V gene, are SGHRS and YFSETQ. The CDR3 goes from the cysteine to the phenylalanine over 16 residues. Only the CDR3 portion is preserved as DNA: 48 bases, with reading frame beginning at the first base. Germline trimming amounts to 0 bases on V and 3 bases on J, with 9 as the count of junction bases outside the gene matches.